This TCR beta chain was observed in a study of T cell responses to AZD1222 COVID-19 vaccine. On the study more broadly: Combined were second doses at about 4 or about 12 weeks.

Note on this clone: The antigen is not known.

Some clones are missing from TCRdb's copy, which holds only in-frame ones; the method was immunoSEQ multiplex PCR. This table holds approximately 190,000 clones, more than 75% found once. CDR1 MGHRA and CDR2 YSYEKL come from the germline V gene. V was trimmed by 1 base and J by 4 bases, leaving 7 bases between them. CDR3 size: 13 residues. Overall study findings and caveats: Spike-spanning, vaccine-associated CD4 TCRs were dominant at 160-218 and 743-854. The donor group comprised mostly white British people and more females; the analysis possibly underestimated clonal diversity. Sampling captured repertoires only after the peak T cell response.

The clonotype comes from an adult in good health. The rearrangement links TRBV4-1 to TRBJ1-1; D is ambiguous. Sequencing used peripheral blood, obtained on day 0 of AZD1222 vaccination. The CDR3 bases are TGCGCCAGCAGCCAAGGATTGGGCACTGAAGCTTTCTTT. It translates to CASSQGLGTEAFF.